Reported below is one TCR beta chain. The entry originates in a study of identical twins. Germline CDR1 is SNHLY and CDR2 is FYNNEI. The CDR3 consists of 14 residues. V gave up 5 bases and J gave up 0 bases, with 11 bases separating them. One entry per CDR3 protein results from TCRdb running MiXCR on the 5' RACE reads. Among approximately 630,000 distinct CDR3 sequences listed, around 7.5% were seen once. These data were also reused for a study on yellow fever vaccine responses in identical twins.

This receptor was identified in a young woman in good health. The chain carries TRBV2 and TRBJ2-7, with D perhaps TRBD2 (6 bases). The sequenced sample was PBMCs. CDR3 sequence reads: CASSPDYLSYEQYF. The CDR3 DNA sequence: TGTGCCAGCAGTCCGGACTACCTCTCCTACGAGCAGTACTTC.